This TCR beta chain is drawn from a study of neurological immune-mediated disorders. Source material was 2 million unsorted PBMCs, stored at -80 °C in RNAlater. Study-wide results and caveats: Private repertoires in all groups were suggested, as expanded clones shared no CDR3 amino acid sequences across subjects.

Synthesis of cDNA was carried out by template-switch 5'RACE. The reaction used 10-nucleotide random UMIs. Over 200 million TCR-beta sequences, together covering 15-18 subjects, were produced by every individual sequencing run that was carried out. TCRdb used MiXCR to reprocess the 5' RACE reads, holding one entry per CDR3 protein. This sample yields 39,000 or so distinct CDR3 sequences, of which more than 2% are seen a single time; roughly 12% belongs to the top ten. This clonotype was detected many times. What it binds is unknown. This CDR3 spans 14 amino acids. The V segment lost 5 bases and the J segment 4 bases; nucleotides outside the gene matches: 8. Germline CDR1 reads SGHRS; CDR2 reads YFSETQ.

The sequencing input was PBMCs. J is TRBJ1-2 and V is TRBV5-1; TRBD1 agrees at 7 bases. The clonotype comes from a man aged 25 to 40 with multiple sclerosis. This chain's CDR3 is CASRGDSGSYGYTF. CDR3 bases: TGCGCCAGCAGGGGGGACAGTGGAAGCTATGGCTACACCTTC.